This TCR beta chain was captured by sequencing in a study of cytomegalovirus exposure and HLA in healthy donors (dated by TCRdb to 2017 to 2019). As for the study more broadly: An earlier analysis of several hundred of the donors reported about 260 Gb of sequence data and some 110 million unique TCR beta sequences obtained from around 170 million T cells. Approximately 310 gigabases of sequencing data and approximately 84 million unique TCR sequences were included in an early release covering 550 to 800 HLA-typed donors. Of the roughly 390 genotyped donors, 65% to 90% were placed in the genetic ancestry cluster associated with self-reported Caucasian donors. The study aimed to test whether cataloging public T cell receptors could reveal signatures of past pathogen exposure. The T cell repertoires of 666 subjects were profiled by immunosequencing and related to cytomegalovirus serostatus. A separate validation cohort of 100 to 150 different subjects was used in addition to the approximately 700-subject first cohort. To predict cytomegalovirus infection status, the study brought together high-throughput TCR immunosequencing, statistical association of individual TCRs with disease status, and machine learning. In a later analysis, previously published TCR beta repertoires from fewer than 750 donors were re-analyzed and high-resolution HLA genotyping was added so that TCR occurrence patterns could be studied. Rather than using new phenotypic data, the later analysis identified candidate immune exposures from TCR beta sequences and from how often those sequences occurred across donors. An earlier analysis of 587 of the donors used high-throughput TCR beta sequencing to judge whether each TCR beta V gene segment behaved as functional or pseudogenic. Donor age, sex, ethnicity and CMV serostatus were collected together with the repertoire data. In a later genetic analysis, genome-wide SNP genotypes for about three fifths of the roughly 670 donors were used, and that subset was treated as a discovery cohort. All discovery cohort repertoires had been generated using a single sequencing platform. Class I and class II HLA loci were covered by the typing at four-digit resolution. Typing coverage varied by locus: about 620-640 donors for A, B, C, DRB1 and DQB1; approximately 500 for DQA1; more than 600 for DPA1; approximately 450 for DPB1. Five DR-DQ haplotypes were treated as single units for association and clustering because of strong linkage in the cohort. On average, 235,054 unique TCR beta nucleotide sequences were sequenced per donor among several hundred genotyped donors of the cohort, with about 17% of those sequences being non-productive.

Libraries were built with the immunoSEQ multiplex PCR assay. The multiplex PCR relied on a mix of 60 forward primers for TCR Vbeta segments and 13 reverse primers for TCR Jbeta segments. A multiplex PCR assay on genomic DNA amplified the CDR3 region of rearranged TCR beta genes. Amplified TCR beta libraries were sequenced as 87-base-pair reads on the Illumina HiSeq System. The authors' analysis ran thus. Across the 670 or so repertoires, a later analysis counted tens of millions of unique TCR beta chains, some 11 million of which were shared by at least two donors. Raw reads were error-corrected and collapsed into unique sequences by a nearest-neighbor algorithm in which closely related sequences were merged to remove PCR and sequencing errors. To assign V, D and J gene segments, CDR3 sequences were aligned to IMGT reference sequences. Each retained sequence needed at least a six-nucleotide match to both a V gene segment and a J gene segment. A rearrangement was called productive if the CDR3 had no stop codons and remained in frame with V and J, and every other rearrangement was called non-productive. CDR3 was defined by IMGT convention, running from the second conserved V-encoded cysteine to the conserved J-encoded phenylalanine. In an earlier analysis of roughly 610 of the donors, sequences lacking an unambiguous match to a single V gene segment were excluded. An earlier analysis of several hundred of the donors called V segments functional above 56.7% productive rearrangements and segregating when the between-donor standard deviation exceeded 5%. A statistical classification framework was built to diagnose cytomegalovirus status from the catalog of TCR beta chain sequences. In a later analysis, V and J genes were assigned by comparing TCR nucleotide sequences against IMGT/GENE-DB human TR gene sequences. The TCRdist pipeline was used in a later analysis to assign CDR3 sequences and most-parsimonious VDJ recombination scenarios. A later analysis defined each TCR beta chain by its CDR3 amino acid sequence plus V-gene family, and excluded reads lacking a unique V-gene family. As a way to deal with suspected cross-contamination and a sequencing artifact, a later analysis dropped 450 to 600 nucleotide sequences that were highly shared and had low generation probability. In a later analysis, a clonal expansion index for each public chain was calculated from normalized within-repertoire ranks of inferred template counts. Generation probabilities in a later analysis came from a VDJ recombination model fitted to out-of-frame rearrangements, and those results were checked against IGoR. Hypergeometric tests were used in a later analysis to score TCR-TCR, TCR-HLA and TCR-CMV co-occurrence, with a repertoire-size bias correction applied to the TCR pairs. In a later analysis, false discovery rates were estimated by permuting HLA or CMV assignments 20 times. In a later analysis, co-occurring TCRs were grouped with DBSCAN, and TCRdist sequence similarity was added when clustering was performed within HLA-allele-positive subsets. For co-occurrence clustering, repertoires with fewer than 30,000 or more than 120,000 public chains were excluded, along with 4 to 6 repertoires with anomalous nucleotide sharing. TCRdb limited this immuneACCESS table to in-frame rearrangements with V and J called. A share of clones is missing; checked studies link under half to unresolved V genes, and the rest is unexplained. Clone size and the V and J calls come from that table; the DNA yielded D and trimming. The sample table records around 97,000 clones; around 72% of these occur just once. Around 3.5% of the sample belongs to the ten largest clones.

The cohort comprised some 730 healthy bone marrow donors. All cohort members were sampled while nominally healthy, although unrecorded immune exposures were likely present. The donor tested CMV seronegative and was one of the 352 seronegative cohort members. Every donor gave a peripheral blood sample, and the peripheral blood mononuclear cells from that sample were used for TCR beta sequencing. The Qiagen DNeasy Blood Extraction Kit was used to extract genomic DNA from the blood cell samples. The investigation overall reported the following: Compared with the approximately 700-donor mean, donors in an Asian-associated ancestry cluster had fewer N-insertions in productive TCRs, according to a later genetic analysis. A later analysis reported that several top co-occurrence clusters appeared linked to parvovirus B19, influenza, CMV and Epstein-Barr virus. A later analysis associated 15,000 to 20,000 TCR beta sequences with specific HLA alleles at a false discovery rate of 0.05. Cytomegalovirus status was reported to be diagnosed by the classifier with high specificity and sensitivity in both the original and validation cohorts. The authors suggested that the approach could potentially be generalized to other disease states and immunological phenotypes. In a later analysis, HLA-associated TCR beta chains were found to be more clonally expanded and to have lower generation probabilities than equally common non-associated chains. Broadly in line with IMGT annotations, most TCR beta V segments showed up in productive rearrangements about 87% or about 30% of the time in an earlier analysis of several hundred of the donors. Across donors, most TCR sequences were observed very rarely, whereas some public TCRs were present in many individuals. The earlier analysis of approximately 560 of the donors excluded about 16 rarely observed V segments, including chromosome 9 orphons, because counts were too low. A group of highly shared sequence variants was considered likely to be a technical artifact of the sequencing pipeline. Correlated functional status among segregating V segments might reflect linkage disequilibrium, but an unknown experimental factor could not be ruled out. A total of 150 to 200 TCR beta chains were listed by the study as associated with cytomegalovirus. An association between a missense DCLRE1C variant and V-gene and J-gene trimming of TCR beta chains was found in a later genetic analysis and replicated in an independent cohort. A later analysis found that TCR association rates varied across HLA loci, with DRB1 alleles showing the most associated TCRs and HLA-C alleles the fewest. A few of the identified cytomegalovirus-associated TCR beta chains were confirmed in vitro to be specific for cytomegalovirus antigens. A further reported finding was that TCR beta sequences accurately predicted the HLA-A and HLA-B alleles for most subjects in the first cohort. Only TCR beta chains were sequenced in this cohort, and the absence of alpha or paired-chain data limited detectable features. According to a later analysis, most CMV-associated TCR beta chains appeared to be HLA-restricted, and the HLA associations seemed to be driven largely by CMV exposure. CMV serostatus was the only immune exposure information available for the cohort. HLA typing was unavailable for some donors at each locus, so association tests used only the typed subset. Strong co-occurrence of HLA alleles, especially DR and DQ, made assigning TCR associations to individual alleles difficult. Roughly uniform sequencing depth across donors was assumed in presence/absence analyses, although this assumption may not hold.

Points on this clone: This clone's antigen is unknown. Base qualities are not at hand, and no much larger clone is one base apart.

The sequenced sample consisted of PBMCs. This sequence was found in a man aged 35 to 55 in good health and CMV-seronegative.

CDR3 sequence: CASSIGGQGTPGTEAFF. The nucleotide sequence reads as follows: TGTGCCAGTAGTATAGGGGGACAGGGGACACCGGGGACTGAAGCTTTCTTT. The chain employs TRBV19 and TRBJ1-1, with 10 bases aligning to TRBD1. Including the terminal cysteine and phenylalanine, the CDR3 comprises 17 residues. Only the CDR3 region is kept as DNA, spanning 51 bases read in frame from base 1. Via the germline V gene (reference sequence), CDR1 is LNHDA and CDR2 SQIVND. V ends up 1 base short and J 5 bases short, with an unmatched junction base count of 10.